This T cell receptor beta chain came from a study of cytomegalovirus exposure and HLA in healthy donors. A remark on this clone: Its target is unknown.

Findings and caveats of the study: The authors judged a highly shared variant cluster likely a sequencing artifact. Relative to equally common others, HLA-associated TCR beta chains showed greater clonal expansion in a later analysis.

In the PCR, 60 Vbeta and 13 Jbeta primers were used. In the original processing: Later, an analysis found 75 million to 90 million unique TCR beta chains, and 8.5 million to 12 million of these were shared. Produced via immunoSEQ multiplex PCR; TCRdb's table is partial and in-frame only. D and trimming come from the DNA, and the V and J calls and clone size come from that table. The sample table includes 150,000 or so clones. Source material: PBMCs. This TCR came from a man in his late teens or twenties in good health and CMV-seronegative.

CDR3 sequence reads: CASADTSLGYTF. CDR3 sequence (DNA): TGTGCCAGCGCAGACACCTCTCTGGGCTACACCTTC. J is TRBJ1-2 and V is TRBV6-5; D uncertain. The CDR3 has 12 residues. Germline loops: CDR1 MNHEY, CDR2 SVGAGI. V dropped 8 bases and J dropped 8 bases, with 15 bases sitting between them.